This T cell receptor (beta chain) was recovered during a study of shared clonotypes between healthy human individuals. In regard to this clone: The antigen remains unidentified.

Data came from immunoSEQ multiplex PCR; TCRdb stores just in-frame clones and leaves some out. This table has 950,000 to 1,200,000 clones, roughly 77% appearing once. Donors, healthy HIV-negative adults, lacked recent acute infections or vaccinations. CDR1 and CDR2 (germline): MNHEY, SVGAGI. The V and J ends lost 2 bases and 4 bases, in that order; junction bases with no gene match: 6. This CDR3 has 16 residues. Whole-study findings and limits: Enrolling few donors narrowed the genetic and exposure-history diversity that was represented. Clonotypes which were not shared had lower generation probabilities than clonotypes that all four donors shared.

What was sequenced was memory CD4+ T cells from PBMCs. The subset: CD45RA-negative fraction. The sequence was obtained from a man aged 18-30 years in good health. Some clones in this sample may be carry-over from other donors' samples. The rearrangement joins TRBV6-5 to TRBJ2-5; TRBD1 matches 11 bases. The CDR3 region has the DNA TGTGCCAGCAGTTACCTAGGACAGGGGGCAGGAGAGACCCAGTACTTC. It codes for CASSYLGQGAGETQYF.